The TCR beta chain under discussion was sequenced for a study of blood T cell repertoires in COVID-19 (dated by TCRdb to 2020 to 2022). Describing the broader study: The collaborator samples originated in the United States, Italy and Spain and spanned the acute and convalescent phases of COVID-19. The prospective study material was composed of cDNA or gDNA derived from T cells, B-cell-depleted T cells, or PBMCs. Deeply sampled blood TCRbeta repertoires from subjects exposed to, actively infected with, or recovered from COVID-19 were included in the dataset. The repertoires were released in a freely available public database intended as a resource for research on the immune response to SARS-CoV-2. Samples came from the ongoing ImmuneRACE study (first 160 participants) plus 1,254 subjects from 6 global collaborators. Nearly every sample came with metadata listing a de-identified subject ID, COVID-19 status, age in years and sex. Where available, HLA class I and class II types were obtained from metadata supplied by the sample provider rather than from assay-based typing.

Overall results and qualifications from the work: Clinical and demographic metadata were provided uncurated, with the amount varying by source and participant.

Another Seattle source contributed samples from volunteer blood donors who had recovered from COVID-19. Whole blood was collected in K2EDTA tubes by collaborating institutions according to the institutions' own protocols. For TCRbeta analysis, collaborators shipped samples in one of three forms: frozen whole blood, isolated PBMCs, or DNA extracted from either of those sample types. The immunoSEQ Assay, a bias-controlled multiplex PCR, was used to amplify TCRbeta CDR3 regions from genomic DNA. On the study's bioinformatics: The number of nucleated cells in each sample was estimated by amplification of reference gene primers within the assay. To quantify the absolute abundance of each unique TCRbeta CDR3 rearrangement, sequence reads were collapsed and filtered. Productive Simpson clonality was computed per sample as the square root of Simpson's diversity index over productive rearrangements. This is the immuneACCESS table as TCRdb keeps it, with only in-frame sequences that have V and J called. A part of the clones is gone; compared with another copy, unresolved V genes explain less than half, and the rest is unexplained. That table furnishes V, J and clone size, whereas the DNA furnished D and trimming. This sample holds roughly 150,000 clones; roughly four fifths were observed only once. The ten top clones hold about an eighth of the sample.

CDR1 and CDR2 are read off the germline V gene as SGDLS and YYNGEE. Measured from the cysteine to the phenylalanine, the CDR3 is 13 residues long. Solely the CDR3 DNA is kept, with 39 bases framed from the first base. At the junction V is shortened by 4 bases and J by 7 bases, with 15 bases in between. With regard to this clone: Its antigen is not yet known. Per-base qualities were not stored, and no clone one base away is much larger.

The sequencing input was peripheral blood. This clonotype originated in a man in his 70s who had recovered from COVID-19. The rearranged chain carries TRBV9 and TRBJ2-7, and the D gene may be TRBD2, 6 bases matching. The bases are TGTGCCAGCAGCCCCAGCGGGTCTCAAGAGCAGTACTTC. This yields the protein CASSPSGSQEQYF.